A single T cell receptor beta chain is shown here with its context. This sample was taken from a study of cytomegalovirus exposure and HLA in healthy donors. The study ran its PCR with 60 Vbeta and 13 Jbeta primers. The method was immunoSEQ multiplex PCR; TCRdb's version includes in-frame clones alone and lacks a portion of them. The table has under 150,000 clones, about 86% seen once; the top ten hold about 0.71%. This clonotype was obtained from a man younger than 30 in good health and CMV-seronegative. Sequences were obtained from PBMCs.

This CDR3 reads CASSPHKLDSNTEAFF. The CDR3 DNA follows: TGCGCCAGCAGCCCCCACAAACTTGACAGTAACACTGAAGCTTTCTTT. The chain combines TRBV4-1 with TRBJ1-1; maybe TRBD1 (5 bases). The germline V and J ends were trimmed by 4 bases and 2 bases, with 17 bases remaining between them. Germline-derived CDR1 and CDR2 are MGHRA and YSYEKL. This CDR3 has 16 amino acids.